These 6 T cell receptor beta chains share one sample of origin, sequenced in a study of siplizumab effects on memory and regulatory T cells. Sequencing was performed with immunoSEQ multiplex PCR; in TCRdb, only in-frame clones are kept and a portion is missing. The sample lists about 56,000 clones, 95% to 98% occurring once. Source material: naive CD8+ T cells sorted from blood. The receptors derive from a human donor in good health.

V usage is TRBV6-5 and J usage is TRBJ1-1; D gene uncertain. The CDR3 runs 13 residues. Trimming took off 6 bases at V and 1 base at J, with 9 bases between the two ends. The V gene's germline CDR1 is MNHEY and CDR2 SVGAGI. CDR3 residues: CASRVGENTEAFF. CDR3 bases: TGTGCCAGCAGAGTTGGGGAGAACACTGAAGCTTTCTTT.

V and J are TRBV4-2 and TRBJ1-2; the D gene is possibly TRBD1 (6 bases). Germline CDR1 reads LGHNA; CDR2 reads YNFKEQ. The CDR3 sequence is 15 residues long. Trimming removed 0 bases at V and 4 bases at J, with 12 bases between. The CDR3 region has the DNA TGTGCCAGCAGCCAAGATGGGGGGGACACCTATGGCTACACCTTC. Translated: CASSQDGGDTYGYTF.

The gene calls are TRBV9 and TRBJ1-3; tentatively, D is TRBD1 (6 bases). There are 17 residues in the CDR3. Trimming pared 3 bases from V and 2 bases from J, leaving 18 bases between. CDR1 and CDR2 (germline): SGDLS, YYNGEE. CDR3 bases: TGTGCCAGCAGCGAGGGGTTCCGGGACATAGCTGGAAACACCATATATTTT. This codes for CASSEGFRDIAGNTIYF.

The genes are TRBV13 and TRBJ2-5; D gene unclear. The CDR3 is 13 residues long. Trimming cost V 6 bases and J 5 bases, with 13 bases left between them. Germline CDR1 PRHDT, CDR2 FYEKMQ (reference sequence). DNA for the CDR3: TGTGCCAGCAGTCAGGTGGGGTTGGAGACCCAGTACTTC. It codes for CASSQVGLETQYF.

A remark on this clone: Germline and junction disagree at one end, which may indicate a read error. Other DNA sequences from this sample encode an identical CDR3 as well. The rearrangement joins TRBV9 to TRBJ2-7, with 7 bases lining up with TRBD1. CDR1 SGDLS and CDR2 YYNGEE come from the germline V gene. CDR3 size: 15 residues. The CDR3: CASSARAGGSYEQYF. CDR3 nucleotide sequence: TGTGCCAGCAGCGCAAGGGCAGGGGGATCCTACGAGCAGTACTTT.

The chain couples TRBV6-1 to TRBJ2-1, with no clear D. The ends were cut back, 7 bases at V and 7 bases at J, with 14 bases in the middle. The CDR3 extends over 13 amino acids. The germline V gene encodes CDR1 MNHNS and CDR2 SASEGT. CDR3 residues: CASIPILGNEQFF. Written as DNA, the CDR3 is TGTGCCAGCATACCGATTTTAGGGAATGAGCAGTTCTTC.